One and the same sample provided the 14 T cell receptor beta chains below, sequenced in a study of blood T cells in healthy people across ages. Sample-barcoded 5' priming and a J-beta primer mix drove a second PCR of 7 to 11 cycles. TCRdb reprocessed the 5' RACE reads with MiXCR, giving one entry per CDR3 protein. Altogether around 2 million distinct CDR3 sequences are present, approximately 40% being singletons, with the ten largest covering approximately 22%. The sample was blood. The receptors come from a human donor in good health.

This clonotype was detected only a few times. The DNA for the CDR3 is TGTGCCAGCAGCTTGGTGCAGCCAAATACGCAGTATTTT. It yields the protein CASSLVQPNTQYF. The V gene is TRBV5-6, the J gene TRBJ2-3; D unclear. Trimming left V 0 bases short and J 7 bases short, with 9 bases between. This CDR3 has 13 residues. Germline V gene data show CDR1 as SGHDT and CDR2 as YYEEEE.

The CDR3 here is CASILRPTEAFF. DNA of the CDR3: TGTGCCAGCATCCTAAGACCCACTGAAGCTTTCTTT. The gene calls are TRBV12-3 or TRBV12-4 and TRBJ1-1; D unresolved. Trimming stripped 7 bases from V and 4 bases from J, with 10 bases between. CDR3 length: 12 amino acids.

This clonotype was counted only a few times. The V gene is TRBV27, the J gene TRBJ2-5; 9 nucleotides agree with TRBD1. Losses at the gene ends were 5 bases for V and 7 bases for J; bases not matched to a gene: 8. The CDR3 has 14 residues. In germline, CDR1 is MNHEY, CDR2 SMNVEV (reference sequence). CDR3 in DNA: TGTGCCAGCAGTGTAAAACAGGGGGCAGGGACCCAGTACTTC. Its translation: CASSVKQGAGTQYF.

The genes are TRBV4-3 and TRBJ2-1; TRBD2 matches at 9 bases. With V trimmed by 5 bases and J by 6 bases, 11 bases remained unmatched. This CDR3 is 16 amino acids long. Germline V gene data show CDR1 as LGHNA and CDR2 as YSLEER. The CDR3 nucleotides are TGCGCCAGCAGCGAGGGGCGGGGGGGGACCGGCAATGAGCAGTTCTTC. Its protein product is CASSEGRGGTGNEQFF.

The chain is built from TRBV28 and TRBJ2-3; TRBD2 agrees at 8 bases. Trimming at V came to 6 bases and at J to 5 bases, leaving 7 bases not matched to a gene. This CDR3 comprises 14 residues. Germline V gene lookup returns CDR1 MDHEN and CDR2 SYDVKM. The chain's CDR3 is CASSPGGAIDTQYF. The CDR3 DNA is TGTGCCAGCAGCCCCGGGGGGGCAATAGATACGCAGTATTTT.

The CDR3 DNA is TGTGCCAGCAGCCAAGAGTCGACAGGGCATCAGCCCCAGCATTTT. It encodes CASSQESTGHQPQHF. The J gene is TRBJ1-5, the V gene TRBV3-1, with 7 bases lining up with TRBD1. Germline lookup yields CDR1 LGHDT and CDR2 YNNKEL (reference sequence). With 0 bases clipped from V and 5 bases from J, the junction kept 4 bases outside the gene matches. The CDR3 sequence is 15 residues long.

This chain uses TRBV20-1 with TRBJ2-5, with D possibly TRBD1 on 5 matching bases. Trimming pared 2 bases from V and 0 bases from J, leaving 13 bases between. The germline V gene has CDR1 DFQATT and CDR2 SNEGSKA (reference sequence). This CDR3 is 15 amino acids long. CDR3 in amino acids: CSARNPRQNQETQYF. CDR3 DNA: TGCAGTGCTAGAAACCCACGACAGAACCAAGAGACCCAGTACTTC.

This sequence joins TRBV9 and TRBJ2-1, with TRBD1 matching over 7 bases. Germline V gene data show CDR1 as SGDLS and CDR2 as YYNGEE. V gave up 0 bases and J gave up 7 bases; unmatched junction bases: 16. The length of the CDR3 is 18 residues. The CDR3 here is CASSVASDRALFGNEQFF. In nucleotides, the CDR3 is TGTGCCAGCAGCGTAGCTTCAGACAGGGCGTTATTCGGGAATGAGCAGTTCTTC.

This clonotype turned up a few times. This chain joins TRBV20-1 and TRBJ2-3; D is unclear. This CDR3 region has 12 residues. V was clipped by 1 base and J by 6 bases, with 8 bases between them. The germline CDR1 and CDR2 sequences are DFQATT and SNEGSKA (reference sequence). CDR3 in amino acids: CSARANWDTQYF. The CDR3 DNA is TGCAGTGCTAGAGCGAATTGGGATACGCAGTATTTT.

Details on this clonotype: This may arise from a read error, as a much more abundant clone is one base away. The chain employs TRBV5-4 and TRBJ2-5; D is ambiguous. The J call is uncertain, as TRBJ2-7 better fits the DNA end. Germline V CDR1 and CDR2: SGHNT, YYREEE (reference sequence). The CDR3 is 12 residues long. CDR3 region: CASSKDRYEQYF. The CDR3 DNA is TGTGCCAGCAGCAAGGACCGCTACGAGCAGTACTTC.

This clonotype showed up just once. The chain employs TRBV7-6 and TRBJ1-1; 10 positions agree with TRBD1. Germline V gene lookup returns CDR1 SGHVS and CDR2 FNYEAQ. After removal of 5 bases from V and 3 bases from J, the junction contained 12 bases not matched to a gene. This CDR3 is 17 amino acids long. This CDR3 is CASSNRQGARGDTEAFF. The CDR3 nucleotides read TGTGCCAGCAGCAATAGACAGGGGGCTAGGGGGGACACTGAAGCTTTCTTT.

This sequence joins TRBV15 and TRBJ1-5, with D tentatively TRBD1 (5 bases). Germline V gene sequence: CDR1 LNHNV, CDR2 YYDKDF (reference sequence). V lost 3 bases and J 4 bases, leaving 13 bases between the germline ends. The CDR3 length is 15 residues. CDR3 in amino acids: CATSRDGTPNQPQHF. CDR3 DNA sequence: TGTGCCACCAGCAGGGACGGGACTCCTAATCAGCCCCAGCATTTT.

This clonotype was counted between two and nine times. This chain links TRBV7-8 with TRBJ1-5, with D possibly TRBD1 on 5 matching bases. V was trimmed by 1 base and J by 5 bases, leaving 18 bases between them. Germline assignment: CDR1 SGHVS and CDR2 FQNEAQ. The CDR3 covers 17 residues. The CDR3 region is CASSLEGRQSPYQPQHF. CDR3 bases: TGTGCCAGCAGCTTAGAGGGTCGACAGTCTCCCTATCAGCCCCAGCATTTT.

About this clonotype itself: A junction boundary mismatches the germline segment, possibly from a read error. CDR3 in DNA: TGCAGTGCTCTTGGACAGCTTGAGGCCGGCTGCACCTTC. Translated: CSALGQLEAGCTF. The chain links TRBV20-1 to TRBJ1-2; possible D gene TRBD1, 6 bases. CDR1 and CDR2 (germline): DFQATT, SNEGSKA (reference sequence). This CDR3 contains 13 residues.